This T cell receptor (beta chain) was sequenced for a study of T-cell memory formation after mild COVID-19. TCRdb processed the 5' RACE reads anew with MiXCR; each CDR3 protein has one entry. In the table there are over 400,000 distinct CDR3 sequences, about 25% of which are singletons. Worth noting for this clonotype: Its antigen is unknown.

Findings of the study overall: The second-wave clones peaking on day 37 were not confirmed as SARS-CoV-2-specific.

Germline-derived CDR1 and CDR2 are SGHRS and YFSETQ. The CDR3 spans 13 residues. Deletions cut 3 bases from V and 5 bases from J, with 10 bases between. The chain combines TRBV5-1 with TRBJ2-3, with D possibly being TRBD1 (5 bases). Input material: PBMCs or a T cell subset sorted from them (not recorded which). The clonotype originates from an adult woman who had mild COVID-19 (a few samples of this study predate the infection). Cell type and time point are not known. The DNA of the CDR3 is TGCGCCAGCAGCTCTTCACAGGTAGATACGCAGTATTTT. This gives the protein CASSSSQVDTQYF.